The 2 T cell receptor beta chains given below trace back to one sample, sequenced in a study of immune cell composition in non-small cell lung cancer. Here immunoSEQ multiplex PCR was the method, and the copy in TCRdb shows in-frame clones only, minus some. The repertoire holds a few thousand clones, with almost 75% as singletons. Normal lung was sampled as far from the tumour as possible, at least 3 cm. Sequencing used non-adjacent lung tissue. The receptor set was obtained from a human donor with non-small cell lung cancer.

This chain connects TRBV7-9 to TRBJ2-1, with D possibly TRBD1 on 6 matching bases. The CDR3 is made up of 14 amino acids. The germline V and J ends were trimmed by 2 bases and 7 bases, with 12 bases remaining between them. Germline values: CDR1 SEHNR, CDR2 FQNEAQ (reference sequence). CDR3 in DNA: TGTGCCAGCAGCTTAAGTCGGACAGCTAATGAGCAGTTCTTC. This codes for CASSLSRTANEQFF.

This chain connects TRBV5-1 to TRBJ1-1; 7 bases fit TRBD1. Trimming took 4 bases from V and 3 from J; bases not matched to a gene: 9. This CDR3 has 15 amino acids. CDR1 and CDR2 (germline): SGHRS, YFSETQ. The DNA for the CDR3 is TGCGCCAGCAGCGTCTCACAGGGGCGGGACACTGAAGCTTTCTTT. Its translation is CASSVSQGRDTEAFF.